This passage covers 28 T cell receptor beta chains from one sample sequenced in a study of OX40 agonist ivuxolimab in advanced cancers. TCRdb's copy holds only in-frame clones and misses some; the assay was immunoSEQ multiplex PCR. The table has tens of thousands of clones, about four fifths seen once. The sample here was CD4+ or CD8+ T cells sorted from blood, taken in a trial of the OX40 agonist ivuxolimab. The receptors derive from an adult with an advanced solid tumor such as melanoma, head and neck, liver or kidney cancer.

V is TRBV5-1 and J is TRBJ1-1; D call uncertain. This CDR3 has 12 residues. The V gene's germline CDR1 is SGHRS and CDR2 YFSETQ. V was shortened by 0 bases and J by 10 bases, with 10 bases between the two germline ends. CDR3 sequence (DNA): TGCGCCAGCAGCTTGGTTGGGTCAGGAGCTTTCTTT. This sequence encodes CASSLVGSGAFF.

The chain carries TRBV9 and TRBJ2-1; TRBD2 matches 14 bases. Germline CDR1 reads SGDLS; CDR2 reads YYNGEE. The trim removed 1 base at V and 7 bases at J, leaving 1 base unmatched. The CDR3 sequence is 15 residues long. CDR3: CASSVRTSGRNEQFF. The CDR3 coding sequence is TGTGCCAGCAGCGTAAGGACTAGCGGGAGGAATGAGCAGTTCTTC.

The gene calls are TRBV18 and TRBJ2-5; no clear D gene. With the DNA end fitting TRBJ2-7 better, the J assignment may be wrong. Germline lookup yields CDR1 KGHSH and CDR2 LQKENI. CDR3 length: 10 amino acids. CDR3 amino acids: CASSPYEQYF. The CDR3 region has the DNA TGTGCCAGCTCACCCTACGAGCAGTACTTC.

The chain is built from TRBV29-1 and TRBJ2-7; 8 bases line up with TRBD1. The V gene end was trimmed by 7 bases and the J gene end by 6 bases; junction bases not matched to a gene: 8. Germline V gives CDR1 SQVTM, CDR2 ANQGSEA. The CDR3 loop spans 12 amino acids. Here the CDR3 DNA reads TGCAGCGGCTCGGACAGGGAGAGCGAGCAGTACTTC. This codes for CSGSDRESEQYF.

The CDR3, as DNA: TGTGCCAGCAGTTACCAGCGGGACGCTTCCTACGAGCAGTACTTC. It translates to CASSYQRDASYEQYF. This chain links TRBV6-5 with TRBJ2-7; 7 bases fit TRBD2. From germline, CDR1 is MNHEY and CDR2 SVGAGI. The V gene end was trimmed by 2 bases and the J gene end by 1 base; junction bases not matched to a gene: 5. The CDR3 extends over 15 amino acids.

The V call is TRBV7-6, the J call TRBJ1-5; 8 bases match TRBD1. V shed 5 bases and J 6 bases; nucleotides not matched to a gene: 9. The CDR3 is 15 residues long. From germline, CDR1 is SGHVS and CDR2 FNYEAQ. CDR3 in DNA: TGTGCCAGCAGCCTTGGGACAGGCATGTCTCAGCCCCAGCATTTT. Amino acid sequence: CASSLGTGMSQPQHF.

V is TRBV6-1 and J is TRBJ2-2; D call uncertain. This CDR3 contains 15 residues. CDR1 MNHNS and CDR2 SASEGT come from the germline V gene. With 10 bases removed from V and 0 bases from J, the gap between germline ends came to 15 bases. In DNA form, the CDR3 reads TGTGCCACCCCGTCGTCCAGTGCGAACACCGGGGAGCTGTTTTTT. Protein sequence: CATPSSSANTGELFF.

In nucleotides, the CDR3 is TGTGCCAGCAGTGAGAACGCAAACACAGATACGCAGTATTTT. This gives the protein CASSENANTDTQYF. This chain joins TRBV2 and TRBJ2-3; D is uncertain. The V gene lost 3 bases and the J gene lost 2 bases, with 9 bases spanning the gap. This CDR3 spans 14 amino acids. In germline, CDR1 is SNHLY, CDR2 FYNNEI.

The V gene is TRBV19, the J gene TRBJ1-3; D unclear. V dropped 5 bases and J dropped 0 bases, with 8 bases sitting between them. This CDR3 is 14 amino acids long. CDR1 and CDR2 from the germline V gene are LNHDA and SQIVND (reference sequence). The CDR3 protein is CASSGSDSGNTIYF. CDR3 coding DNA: TGTGCCAGTAGTGGGAGTGACTCTGGAAACACCATATATTTT. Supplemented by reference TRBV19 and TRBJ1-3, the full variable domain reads DGGITQSPKYLFRKEGQNVTLSCEQNLNHDAMYWYRQDPGQGLRLIYYSQIVNDFQKGDIAEGYSVSREKKESFPLTVTSAQKNPTAFYLCASSGSDSGNTIYFGEGSWLTVV.

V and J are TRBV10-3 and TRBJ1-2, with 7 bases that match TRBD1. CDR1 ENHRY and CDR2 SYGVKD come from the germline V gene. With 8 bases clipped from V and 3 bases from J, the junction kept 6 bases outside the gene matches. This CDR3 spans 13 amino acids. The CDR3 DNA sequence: TGTGCCATCCCGGACAGGTATGACTATGGCTACACCTTC. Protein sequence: CAIPDRYDYGYTF.

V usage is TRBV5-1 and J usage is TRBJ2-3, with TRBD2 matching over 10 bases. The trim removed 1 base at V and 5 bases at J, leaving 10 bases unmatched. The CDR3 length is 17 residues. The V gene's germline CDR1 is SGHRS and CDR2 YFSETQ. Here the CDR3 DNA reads TGCGCCAGCAGCTTGTCCAGCGGGGGGGTTTCTGGAGATACGCAGTATTTT. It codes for CASSLSSGGVSGDTQYF.

As DNA, the CDR3 is TGTGCCAGCAGCTTAGGGATAGGGACGGCCTACAATGAGCAGTTCTTC. It yields the protein CASSLGIGTAYNEQFF. The chain couples TRBV7-6 to TRBJ2-1; D may correspond to TRBD1 or TRBD2 (5 bases each). V lost 1 base, J lost 2 bases, and 12 bases lay in between. Germline V CDR1 and CDR2: SGHVS, FNYEAQ. This CDR3 spans 16 amino acids.

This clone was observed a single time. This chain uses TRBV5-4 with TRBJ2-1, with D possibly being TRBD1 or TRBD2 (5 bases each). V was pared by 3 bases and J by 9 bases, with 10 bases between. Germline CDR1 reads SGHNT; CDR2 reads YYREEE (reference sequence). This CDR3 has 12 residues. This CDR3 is CASSWPGGEQFF. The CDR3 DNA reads TGTGCCAGCAGCTGGCCTGGGGGTGAGCAGTTCTTC.

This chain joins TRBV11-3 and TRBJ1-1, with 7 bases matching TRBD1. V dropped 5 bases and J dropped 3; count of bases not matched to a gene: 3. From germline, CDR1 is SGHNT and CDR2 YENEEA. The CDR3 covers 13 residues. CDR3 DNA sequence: TGTGCCAGCAGCCGTCAGGGGGACACTGAAGCTTTCTTT. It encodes CASSRQGDTEAFF.

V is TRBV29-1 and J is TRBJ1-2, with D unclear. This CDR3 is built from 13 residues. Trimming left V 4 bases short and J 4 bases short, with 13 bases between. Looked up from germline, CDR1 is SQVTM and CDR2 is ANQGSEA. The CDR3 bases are TGCAGCGTTGTTCGTGCGGCAGTCTATGGCTACACCTTC. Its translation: CSVVRAAVYGYTF. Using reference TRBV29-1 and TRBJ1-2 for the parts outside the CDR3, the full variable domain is SAVISQKPSRDICQRGTSLTIQCQVDSQVTMMFWYRQQPGQSLTLIATANQGSEATYESGFVIDKFPISRPNLTFSTLTVSNMSPEDSSIYLCSVVRAAVYGYTFGSGTRLTVV.

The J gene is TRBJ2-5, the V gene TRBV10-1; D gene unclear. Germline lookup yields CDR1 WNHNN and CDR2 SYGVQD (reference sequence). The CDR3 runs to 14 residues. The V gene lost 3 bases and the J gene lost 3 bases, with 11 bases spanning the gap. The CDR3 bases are TGCGCCAGCAGTGAAGGGCCAAACAAAGAGACCCAGTACTTC. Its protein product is CASSEGPNKETQYF.

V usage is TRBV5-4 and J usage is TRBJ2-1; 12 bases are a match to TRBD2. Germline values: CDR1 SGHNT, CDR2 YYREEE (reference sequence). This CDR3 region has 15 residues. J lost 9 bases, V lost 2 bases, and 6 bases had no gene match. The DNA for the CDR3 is TGTGCCAGCAGCTTACGGACTAGCGGGATCAGTGAGCAGTTCTTC. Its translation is CASSLRTSGISEQFF.

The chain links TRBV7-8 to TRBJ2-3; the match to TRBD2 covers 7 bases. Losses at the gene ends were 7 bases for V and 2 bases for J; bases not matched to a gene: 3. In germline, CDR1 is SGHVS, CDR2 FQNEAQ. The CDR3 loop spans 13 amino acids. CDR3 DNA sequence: TGTGCCAGCACCACTAGCGTCACAGATACGCAGTATTTT. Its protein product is CASTTSVTDTQYF.

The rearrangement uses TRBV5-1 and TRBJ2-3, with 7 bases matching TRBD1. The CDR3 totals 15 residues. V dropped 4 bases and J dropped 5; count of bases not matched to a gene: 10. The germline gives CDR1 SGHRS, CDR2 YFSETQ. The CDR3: CASSPQTGYQDTQYF. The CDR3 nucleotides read TGCGCCAGCAGCCCCCAGACAGGGTATCAAGATACGCAGTATTTT.

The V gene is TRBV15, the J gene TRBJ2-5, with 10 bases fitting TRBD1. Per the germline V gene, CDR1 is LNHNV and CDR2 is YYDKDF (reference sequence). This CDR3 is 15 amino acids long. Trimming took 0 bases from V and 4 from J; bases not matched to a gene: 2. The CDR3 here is CATSRDRTGGETQYF. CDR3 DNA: TGTGCCACCAGCAGAGATCGGACAGGGGGAGAGACCCAGTACTTC.

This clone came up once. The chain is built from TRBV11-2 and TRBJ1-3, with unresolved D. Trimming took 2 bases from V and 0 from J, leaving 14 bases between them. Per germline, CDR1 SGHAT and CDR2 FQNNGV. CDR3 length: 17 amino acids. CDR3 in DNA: TGTGCCAGCAGCTTAATGTCCTGGGTCGGCTCTGGAAACACCATATATTTT. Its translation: CASSLMSWVGSGNTIYF.

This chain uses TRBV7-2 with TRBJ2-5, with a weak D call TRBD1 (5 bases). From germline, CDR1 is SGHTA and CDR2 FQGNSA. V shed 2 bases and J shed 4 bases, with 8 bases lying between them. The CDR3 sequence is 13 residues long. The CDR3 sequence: CASSLSRAETQYF. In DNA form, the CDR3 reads TGTGCCAGCAGCTTATCCAGGGCAGAGACCCAGTACTTC.

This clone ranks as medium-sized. CDR3 in amino acids: CASSSGREYEQYF. CDR3 DNA: TGTGCCAGCAGTTCGGGCAGGGAGTACGAGCAGTACTTC. V gene TRBV6-5 combines with J gene TRBJ2-7; perhaps D is TRBD1 or TRBD2 (5 bases each). CDR3 length: 13 amino acids. Germline V CDR1 and CDR2: MNHEY, SVGAGI. The V end lost 4 bases, the J end lost 4 bases, and 11 bases lay between the germline ends.

The CDR3 loop is CASRTYTQYF. In DNA, the CDR3 is TGTGCCAGCAGGACGTATACGCAGTATTTT. The chain employs TRBV2 and TRBJ2-3; D remains unclear. The CDR3 length is 10 residues. Germline assignment: CDR1 SNHLY and CDR2 FYNNEI. Deletions cut 6 bases from V and 7 bases from J, with 5 bases between.

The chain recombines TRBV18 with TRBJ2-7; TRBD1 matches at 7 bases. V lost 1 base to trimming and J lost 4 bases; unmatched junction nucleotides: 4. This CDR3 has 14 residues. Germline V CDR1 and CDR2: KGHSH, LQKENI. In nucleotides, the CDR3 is TGTGCCAGCTCACCACTAGGGGGCGCATACGAGCAGTACTTC. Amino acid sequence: CASSPLGGAYEQYF.

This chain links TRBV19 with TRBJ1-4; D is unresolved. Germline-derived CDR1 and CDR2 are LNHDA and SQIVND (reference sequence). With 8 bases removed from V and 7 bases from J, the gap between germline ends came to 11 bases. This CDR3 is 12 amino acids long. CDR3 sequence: CASPHRREKLFF. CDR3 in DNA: TGTGCCAGTCCCCACCGGCGTGAAAAACTGTTTTTT.

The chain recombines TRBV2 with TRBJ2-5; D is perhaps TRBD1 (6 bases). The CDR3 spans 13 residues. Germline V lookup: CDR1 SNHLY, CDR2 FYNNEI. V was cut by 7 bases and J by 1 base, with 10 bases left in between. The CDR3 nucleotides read TGTGCCAGCACCCGGGACATCCAAGAGACCCAGTACTTC. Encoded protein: CASTRDIQETQYF.

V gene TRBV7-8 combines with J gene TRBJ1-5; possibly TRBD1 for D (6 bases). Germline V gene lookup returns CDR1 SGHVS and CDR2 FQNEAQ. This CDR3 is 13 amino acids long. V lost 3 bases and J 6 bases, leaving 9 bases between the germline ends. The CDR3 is CASSLFRGQPQHF. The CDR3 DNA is TGTGCCAGCAGCTTGTTCAGGGGTCAGCCCCAGCATTTT.